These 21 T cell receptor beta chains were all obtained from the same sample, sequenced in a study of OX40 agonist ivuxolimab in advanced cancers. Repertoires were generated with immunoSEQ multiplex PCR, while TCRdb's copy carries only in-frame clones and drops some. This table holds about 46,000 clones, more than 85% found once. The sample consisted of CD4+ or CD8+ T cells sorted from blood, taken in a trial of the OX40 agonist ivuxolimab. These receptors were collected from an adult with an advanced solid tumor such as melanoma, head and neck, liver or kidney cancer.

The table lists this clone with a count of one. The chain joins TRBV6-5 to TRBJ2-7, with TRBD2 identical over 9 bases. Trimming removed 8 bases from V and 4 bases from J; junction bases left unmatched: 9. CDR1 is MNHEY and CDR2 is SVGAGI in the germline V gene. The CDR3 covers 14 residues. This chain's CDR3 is CASGIAGEYYEQYF. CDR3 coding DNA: TGTGCCAGCGGTATAGCGGGAGAGTATTACGAGCAGTACTTC.

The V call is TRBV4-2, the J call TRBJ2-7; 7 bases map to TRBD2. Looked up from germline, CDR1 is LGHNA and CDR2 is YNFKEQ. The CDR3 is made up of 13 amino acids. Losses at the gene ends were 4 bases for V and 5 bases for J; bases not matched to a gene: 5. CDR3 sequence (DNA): TGTGCCAGCAGCCCACCGGGGAGGGACGAGCAGTACGTC. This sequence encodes CASSPPGRDEQYV.

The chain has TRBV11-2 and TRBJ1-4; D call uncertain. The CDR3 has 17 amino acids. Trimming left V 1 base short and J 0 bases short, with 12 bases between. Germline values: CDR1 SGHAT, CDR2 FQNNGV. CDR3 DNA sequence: TGTGCCAGCAGCTTAGGGGTACGCTTTGCAACTAATGAAAAACTGTTTTTT. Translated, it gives CASSLGVRFATNEKLFF.

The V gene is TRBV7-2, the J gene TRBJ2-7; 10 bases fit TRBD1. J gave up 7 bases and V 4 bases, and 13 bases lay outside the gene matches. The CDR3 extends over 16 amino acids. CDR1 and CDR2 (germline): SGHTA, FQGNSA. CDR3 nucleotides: TGTGCCAGCAGCTCCGGGACAGGGGTCTTTGTAGGGGAGCAGTACTTC. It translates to CASSSGTGVFVGEQYF.

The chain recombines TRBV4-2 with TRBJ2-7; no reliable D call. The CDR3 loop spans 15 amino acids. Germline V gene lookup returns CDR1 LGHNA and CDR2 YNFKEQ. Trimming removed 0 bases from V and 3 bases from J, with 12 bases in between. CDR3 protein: CASSQDPASSYEQYF. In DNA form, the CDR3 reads TGTGCCAGCAGCCAAGATCCAGCGAGCAGCTACGAGCAGTACTTC.

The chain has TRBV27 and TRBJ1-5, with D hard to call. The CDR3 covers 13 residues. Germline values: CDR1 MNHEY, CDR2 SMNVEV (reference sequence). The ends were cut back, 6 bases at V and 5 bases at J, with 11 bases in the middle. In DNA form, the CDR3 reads TGTGCCAGCAGGGTCTATGGAGATCAGCCCCAGCATTTT. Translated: CASRVYGDQPQHF.

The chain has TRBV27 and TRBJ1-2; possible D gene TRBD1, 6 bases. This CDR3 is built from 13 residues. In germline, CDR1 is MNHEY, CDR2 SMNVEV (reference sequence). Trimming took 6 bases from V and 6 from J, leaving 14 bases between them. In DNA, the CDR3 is TGTGCCAGCAGCCAGTATGCAGGGGATGGCTACACCTTC. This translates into CASSQYAGDGYTF.

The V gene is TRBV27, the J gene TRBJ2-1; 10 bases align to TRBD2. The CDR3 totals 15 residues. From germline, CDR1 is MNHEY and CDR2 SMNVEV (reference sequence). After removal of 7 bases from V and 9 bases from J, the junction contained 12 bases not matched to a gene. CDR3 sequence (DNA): TGTGCCAGCACCTTGGGTAGCGGGAGGTCGGGTGAGCAGTTCTTC. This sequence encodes CASTLGSGRSGEQFF.

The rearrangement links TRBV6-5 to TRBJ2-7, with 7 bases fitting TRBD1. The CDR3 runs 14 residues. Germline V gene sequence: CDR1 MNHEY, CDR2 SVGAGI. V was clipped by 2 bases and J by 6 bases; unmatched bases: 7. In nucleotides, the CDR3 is TGTGCCAGCAGTTACAAAGGGGCAGGGGGCGAGCAGTACTTC. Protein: CASSYKGAGGEQYF.

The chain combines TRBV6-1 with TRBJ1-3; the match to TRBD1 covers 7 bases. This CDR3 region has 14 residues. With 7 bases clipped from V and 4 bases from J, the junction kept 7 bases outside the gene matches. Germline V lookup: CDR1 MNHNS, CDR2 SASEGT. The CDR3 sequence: CASTLQGPGNTIYF. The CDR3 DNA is TGTGCCAGCACGCTACAGGGGCCCGGAAACACCATATATTTT.

The DNA for the CDR3 is TGTGCCAGCAGCTTAGGCGCGGGGGCAAGGGATACGCAGTATTTT. This encodes CASSLGAGARDTQYF. V gene TRBV7-9 combines with J gene TRBJ2-3; weak D call: TRBD2 (7 bases). The CDR3 has 15 amino acids. With 1 base removed from V and 6 bases from J, the gap between germline ends came to 14 bases. Germline V CDR1 and CDR2: SEHNR, FQNEAQ (reference sequence).

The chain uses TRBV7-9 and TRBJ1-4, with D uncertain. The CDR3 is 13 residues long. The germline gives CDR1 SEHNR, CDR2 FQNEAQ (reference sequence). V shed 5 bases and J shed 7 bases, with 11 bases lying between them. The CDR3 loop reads CASSDPWGEKLFF. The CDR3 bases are TGTGCCAGCAGCGACCCCTGGGGTGAAAAACTGTTTTTT.

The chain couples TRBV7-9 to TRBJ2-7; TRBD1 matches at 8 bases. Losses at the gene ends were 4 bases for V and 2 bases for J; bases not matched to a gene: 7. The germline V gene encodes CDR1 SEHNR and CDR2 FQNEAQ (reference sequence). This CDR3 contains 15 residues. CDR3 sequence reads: CASSYRDRRPYEQYF. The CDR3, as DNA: TGTGCCAGCAGCTACCGGGACAGGAGGCCCTACGAGCAGTACTTC.

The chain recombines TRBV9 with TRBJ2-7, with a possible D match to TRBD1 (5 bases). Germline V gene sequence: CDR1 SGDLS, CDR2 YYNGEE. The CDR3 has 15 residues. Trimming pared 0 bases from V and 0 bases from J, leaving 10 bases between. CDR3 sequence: CASSVGVRDSYEQYF. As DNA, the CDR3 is TGTGCCAGCAGCGTAGGGGTCAGGGACTCCTACGAGCAGTACTTC. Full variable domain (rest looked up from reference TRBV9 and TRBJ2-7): DSGVTQTPKHLITATGQRVTLRCSPRSGDLSVYWYQQSLDQGLQFLIQYYNGEERAKGNILERFSAQQFPDLHSELNLSSLELGDSALYFCASSVGVRDSYEQYFGPGTRLTVT.

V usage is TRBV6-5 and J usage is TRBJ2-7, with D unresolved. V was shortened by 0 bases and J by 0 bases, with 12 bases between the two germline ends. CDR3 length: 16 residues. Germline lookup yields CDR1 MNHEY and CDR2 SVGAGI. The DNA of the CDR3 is TGTGCCAGCAGTTACTCCGGTGGGTCTAGCTCCTACGAGCAGTACTTC. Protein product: CASSYSGGSSSYEQYF.

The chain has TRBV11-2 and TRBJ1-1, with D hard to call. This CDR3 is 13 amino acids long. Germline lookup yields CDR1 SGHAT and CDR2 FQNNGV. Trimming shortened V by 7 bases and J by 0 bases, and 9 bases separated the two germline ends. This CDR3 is CASTPPLNTEAFF. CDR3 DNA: TGTGCCAGCACCCCCCCTCTGAACACTGAAGCTTTCTTT.

CDR3 coding DNA: TGTGCCATCAGTGAGTCAAAAGGAGGACAGCCCCAGCATTTT. This gives the protein CAISESKGGQPQHF. V gene TRBV10-3 combines with J gene TRBJ1-5; no clear D gene. Germline V lookup: CDR1 ENHRY, CDR2 SYGVKD. The V end was cut by 0 bases, the J end by 7 bases, with 10 bases between. This CDR3 has 14 residues.

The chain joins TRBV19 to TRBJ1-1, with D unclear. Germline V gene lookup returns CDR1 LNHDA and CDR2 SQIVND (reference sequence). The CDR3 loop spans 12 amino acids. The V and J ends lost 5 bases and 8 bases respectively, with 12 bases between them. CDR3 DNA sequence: TGTGCCAGTAGTCCCGGAGTGGCAGAAGCTTTCTTT. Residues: CASSPGVAEAFF.

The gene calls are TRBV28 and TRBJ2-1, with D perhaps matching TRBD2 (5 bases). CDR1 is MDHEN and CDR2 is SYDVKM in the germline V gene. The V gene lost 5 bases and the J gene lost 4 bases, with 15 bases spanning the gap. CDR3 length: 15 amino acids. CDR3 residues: CASSMAPRAYNEQFF. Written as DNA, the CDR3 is TGTGCCAGCAGTATGGCGCCGAGGGCTTACAATGAGCAGTTCTTC.

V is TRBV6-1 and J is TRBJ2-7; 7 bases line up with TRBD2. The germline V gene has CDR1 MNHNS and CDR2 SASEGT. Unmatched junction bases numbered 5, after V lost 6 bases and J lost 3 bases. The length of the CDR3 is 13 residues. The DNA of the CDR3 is TGTGCCAGCAGGCGACTAGCCAGCTACGAGCAGTACGTC. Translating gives CASRRLASYEQYV.

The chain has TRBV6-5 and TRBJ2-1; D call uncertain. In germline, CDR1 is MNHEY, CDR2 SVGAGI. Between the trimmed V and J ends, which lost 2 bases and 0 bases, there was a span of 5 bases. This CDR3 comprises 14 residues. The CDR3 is CASSYGSSYNEQFF. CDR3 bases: TGTGCCAGCAGTTACGGAAGCTCCTACAATGAGCAGTTCTTC.